These T cell receptor beta chains were read from a single sample in a study of CD8 T cells in Susac syndrome. TCRdb re-called the immunoSEQ multiplex PCR reads with MiXCR, one entry per CDR3 protein. The sample consists of 150,000 to 200,000 distinct CDR3 sequences, around 96% of them appearing once. Material: CD4+ T cells from PBMCs. Source of these receptors: a human donor in good health. Each CDR3 is given with its conserved first and last residue. D genes are given only for firm matches.

d_gene: .
v_gene: TRBV20-1
len: 15
CDR3aa: CSASLTRGVNTEAFF

d_gene: TRBD1
v_gene: TRBV27
len: 17
CDR3aa: CASSVMFGLRQGTEAFF

d_gene: TRBD2
v_gene: TRBV30
len: 13
CDR3aa: CAWNMRERNIQYF

d_gene: TRBD1
v_gene: TRBV5-6
len: 14
CDR3aa: CASSWGTGGTEAFF

d_gene: .
v_gene: TRBV27
len: 14
CDR3aa: CASSSLTGSYGYTF

d_gene: .
v_gene: TRBV5-4
len: 14
CDR3aa: CASANEGSWETQYF

d_gene: .
v_gene: TRBV29-1
len: 12
CDR3aa: CSAGSVNTEAFF

d_gene: .
v_gene: TRBV12-3/TRBV12-4
len: 13
CDR3aa: CASSLSDLRGYTF

d_gene: TRBD2
v_gene: TRBV6-1
len: 16
CDR3aa: CASSLTSGRYQETQYF

d_gene: TRBD2
v_gene: TRBV20-1
len: 15
CDR3aa: CSASDGTKPYNEQFF

d_gene: TRBD2
v_gene: TRBV6-1
len: 16
CDR3aa: CASSRQWTSGYNEQFF

d_gene: TRBD2
v_gene: TRBV20-1
len: 15
CDR3aa: CSARDPTSGIKTQYF

d_gene: .
v_gene: TRBV20-1
len: 13
CDR3aa: CSAKQQQHTEAFF

d_gene: .
v_gene: TRBV12-5
len: 12
CDR3aa: CASGFGDQPQHF

d_gene: TRBD2
v_gene: TRBV2
len: 15
CDR3aa: CASSEFGLASDTQYF

d_gene: TRBD1
v_gene: TRBV5-4
len: 14
CDR3aa: CASSGQPSQETQYF

d_gene: .
v_gene: TRBV24-1
len: 15
CDR3aa: CATSDFGLGYNEQFF

d_gene: .
v_gene: TRBV6-2/TRBV6-3
len: 12
CDR3aa: CASSQNSGELFF

d_gene: .
v_gene: TRBV28
len: 15
CDR3aa: CASSLRRADYNEQFF

d_gene: .
v_gene: TRBV20-1
len: 12
CDR3aa: CSARWGYNEQFF

d_gene: .
v_gene: TRBV20-1
len: 13
CDR3aa: CSANRDPNNEQFF

d_gene: .
v_gene: TRBV14
len: 14
CDR3aa: CASSPPGRKNIQYF

d_gene: TRBD1
v_gene: TRBV25-1
len: 15
CDR3aa: CASSESHRGWDGYTF

d_gene: .
v_gene: TRBV7-9
len: 13
CDR3aa: CASSHRTSETQYF

d_gene: TRBD1
v_gene: TRBV29-1
len: 11
CDR3aa: CSVGGQAEQYF

d_gene: .
v_gene: TRBV28
len: 11
CDR3aa: CASRRGGAEFF

d_gene: .
v_gene: TRBV7-2
len: 14
CDR3aa: CASSLDQGNQPQHF

d_gene: .
v_gene: TRBV2
len: 12
CDR3aa: CASVGSNQPQHF

d_gene: .
v_gene: TRBV15
len: 17
CDR3aa: CATSRDPGGSFSYEQYF

d_gene: .
v_gene: TRBV27
len: 12
CDR3aa: CASSSPQETQYF

d_gene: TRBD2
v_gene: TRBV7-3
len: 15
CDR3aa: CASSLTSGGKNEQFF

d_gene: .
v_gene: TRBV9
len: 14
CDR3aa: CASTGAPFADTQYF

d_gene: TRBD1
v_gene: TRBV29-1
len: 13
CDR3aa: CSVGDRVGYEQYF

d_gene: TRBD1
v_gene: TRBV27
len: 16
CDR3aa: CASSPRRDRGRETQYF

d_gene: .
v_gene: TRBV2
len: 14
CDR3aa: CASTPLVNTDTQYF

d_gene: .
v_gene: TRBV28
len: 17
CDR3aa: CASSWLTSGRGGREQFF

d_gene: TRBD2
v_gene: TRBV29-1
len: 12
CDR3aa: CSATGTSHEQYF